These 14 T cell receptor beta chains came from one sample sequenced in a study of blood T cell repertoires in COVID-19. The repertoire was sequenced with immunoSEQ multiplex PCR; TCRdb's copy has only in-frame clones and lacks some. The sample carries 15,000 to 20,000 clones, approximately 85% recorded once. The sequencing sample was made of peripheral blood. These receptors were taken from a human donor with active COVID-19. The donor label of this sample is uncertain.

Here the CDR3 reads CASSPEGGIHEQYF. The CDR3, as DNA: TGTGCCAGCAGTCCGGAGGGGGGGATACACGAGCAGTACTTC. This chain uses TRBV5-4 with TRBJ2-7; D might be TRBD2 (7 bases). Trimming cost V 5 bases and J 5 bases, with 17 bases left between them. This CDR3 has 14 amino acids. Germline lookup yields CDR1 SGHNT and CDR2 YYREEE (reference sequence). Filled out from reference TRBV5-4 and TRBJ2-7, the complete variable domain reads ETGVTQSPTHLIKTRGQQVTLRCSSQSGHNTVSWYQQALGQGPQFIFQYYREEENGRGNFPPRFSGLQFPNYSSELNVNALELDDSALYLCASSPEGGIHEQYFGPGTRLTVT.

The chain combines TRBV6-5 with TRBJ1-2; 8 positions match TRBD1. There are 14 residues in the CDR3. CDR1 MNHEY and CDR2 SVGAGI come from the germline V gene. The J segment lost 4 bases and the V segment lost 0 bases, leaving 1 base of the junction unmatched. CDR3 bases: TGTGCCAGCAGTTACTCGACAGGGGCCTATGGCTACACCTTC. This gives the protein CASSYSTGAYGYTF.

The CDR3 here is CASSYNRGSANIQYF. CDR3 nucleotides: TGCGCCAGCAGCTACAACAGGGGCTCGGCAAACATTCAGTACTTC. This rearrangement joins TRBV5-1 to TRBJ2-4; 7 bases agree with TRBD1. V gave up 3 bases and J gave up 6 bases; unmatched junction bases: 9. The germline gives CDR1 SGHRS, CDR2 YFSETQ. The CDR3 loop spans 15 amino acids.

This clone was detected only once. DNA of the CDR3: TGCGCCAGCAGTGAGTCGAAATTAGCGGGTTCCACAGATACGCAGTATTTT. It yields the protein CASSESKLAGSTDTQYF. V and J are TRBV10-2 and TRBJ2-3, with 7 bases matching TRBD2. This CDR3 comprises 17 residues. Trimming at V came to 0 bases and at J to 2 bases, leaving 8 bases not matched to a gene. CDR1 and CDR2 from the germline V gene are WSHSY and SAAADI.

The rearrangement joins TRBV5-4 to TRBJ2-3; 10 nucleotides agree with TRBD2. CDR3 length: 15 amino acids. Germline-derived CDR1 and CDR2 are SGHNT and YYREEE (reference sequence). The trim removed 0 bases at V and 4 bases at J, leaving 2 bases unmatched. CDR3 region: CASSLGGTSADTQYF. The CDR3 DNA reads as TGTGCCAGCAGCTTGGGGGGGACTAGCGCAGATACGCAGTATTTT.

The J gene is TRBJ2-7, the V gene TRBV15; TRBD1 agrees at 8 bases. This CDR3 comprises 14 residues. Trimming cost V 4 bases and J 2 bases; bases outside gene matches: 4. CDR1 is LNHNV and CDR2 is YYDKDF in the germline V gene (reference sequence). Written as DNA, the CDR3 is TGTGCCACCAGCAAGGACAGGGTTGCCTACGAGCAGTACTTC. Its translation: CATSKDRVAYEQYF. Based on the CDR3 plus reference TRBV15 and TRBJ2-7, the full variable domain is DAMVIQNPRYQVTQFGKPVTLSCSQTLNHNVMYWYQQKSSQAPKLLFHYYDKDFNNEADTPDNFQSRRPNTSFCFLDIRSPGLGDTAMYLCATSKDRVAYEQYFGPGTRLTVT.

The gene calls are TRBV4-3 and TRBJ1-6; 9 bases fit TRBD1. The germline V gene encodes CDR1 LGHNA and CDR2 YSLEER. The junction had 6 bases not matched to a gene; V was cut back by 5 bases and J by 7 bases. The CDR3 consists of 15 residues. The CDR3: CASSSGQGNNSPLHF. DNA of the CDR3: TGCGCCAGCAGCTCGGGACAGGGAAACAATTCACCCCTCCACTTT.

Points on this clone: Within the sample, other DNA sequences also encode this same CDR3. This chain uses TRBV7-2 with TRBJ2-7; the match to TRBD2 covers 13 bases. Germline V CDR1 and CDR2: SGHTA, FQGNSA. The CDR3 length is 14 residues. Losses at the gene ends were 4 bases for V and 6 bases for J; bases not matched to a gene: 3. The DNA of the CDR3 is TGTGCCAGCAGCTCCGGACTAGCGGGGGTCGAGCAGTACTTC. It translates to CASSSGLAGVEQYF.

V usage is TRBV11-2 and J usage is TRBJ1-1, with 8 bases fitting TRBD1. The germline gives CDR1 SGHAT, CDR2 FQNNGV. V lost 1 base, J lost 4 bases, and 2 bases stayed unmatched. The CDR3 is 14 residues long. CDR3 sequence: CASSLGQGSTEAFF. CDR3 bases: TGTGCCAGCAGCTTAGGACAGGGGTCCACTGAAGCTTTCTTT.

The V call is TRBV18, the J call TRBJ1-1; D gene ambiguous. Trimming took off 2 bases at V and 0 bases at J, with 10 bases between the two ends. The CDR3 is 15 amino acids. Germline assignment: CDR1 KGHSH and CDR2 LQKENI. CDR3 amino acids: CASSPGLSMNTEAFF. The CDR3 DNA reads TGTGCCAGCTCACCAGGGCTGAGTATGAACACTGAAGCTTTCTTT.

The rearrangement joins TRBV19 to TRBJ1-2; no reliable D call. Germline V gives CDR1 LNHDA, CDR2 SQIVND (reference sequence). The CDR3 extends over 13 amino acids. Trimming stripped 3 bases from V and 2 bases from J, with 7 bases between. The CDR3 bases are TGTGCCAGTAGTATGCCAGGCAACTATGGCTACACCTTC. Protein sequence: CASSMPGNYGYTF.

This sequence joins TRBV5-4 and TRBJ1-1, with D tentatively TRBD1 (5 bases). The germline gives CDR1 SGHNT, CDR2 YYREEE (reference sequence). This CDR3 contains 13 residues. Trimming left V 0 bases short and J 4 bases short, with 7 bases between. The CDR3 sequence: CASSLARVTEAFF. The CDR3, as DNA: TGTGCCAGCAGCTTGGCCAGGGTCACTGAAGCTTTCTTT.

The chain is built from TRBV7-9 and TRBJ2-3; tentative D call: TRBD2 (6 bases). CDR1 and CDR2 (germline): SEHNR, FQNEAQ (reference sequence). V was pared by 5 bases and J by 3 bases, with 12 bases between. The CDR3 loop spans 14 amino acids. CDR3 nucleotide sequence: TGTGCCAGCAGCCCGGGGACTCTTACAGATACGCAGTATTTT. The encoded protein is CASSPGTLTDTQYF.

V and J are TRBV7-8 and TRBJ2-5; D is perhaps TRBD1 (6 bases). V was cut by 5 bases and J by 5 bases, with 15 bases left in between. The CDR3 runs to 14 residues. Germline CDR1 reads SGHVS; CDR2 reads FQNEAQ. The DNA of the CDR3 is TGTGCCAGCAGCAAAACCTTGAGGGGGGAGACCCAGTACTTC. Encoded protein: CASSKTLRGETQYF. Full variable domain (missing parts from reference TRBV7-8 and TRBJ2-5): GAGVSQSPRYKVAKRGQDVALRCDPISGHVSLFWYQQALGQGPEFLTYFQNEAQLDKSGLPSDRFFAERPEGSVSTLKIQRTQQEDSAVYLCASSKTLRGETQYFGPGTRLLVL.